A selection of T cell receptor beta chains follows, all from one sample in a study of blood T cell repertoires in COVID-19. Clones were read by immunoSEQ multiplex PCR, and TCRdb kept only the in-frame ones, dropping some. The table has 70,000 to 95,000 clones, 75% to 90% seen once; the top ten hold approximately 14%. The sequencing sample was made of peripheral blood. These receptors were taken from a man between 65 and 80 years old with active or convalescent COVID-19. Both conserved end residues are part of each CDR3. A D gene is named only where the DNA matches it firmly. Not all rows give a size; the values are once, few, many and, for expanded clones, a class.

J | V | length | D | size | CDR3 | DNA
TRBJ1-2 | TRBV6-1 | 12 | NA | few | CASSDGGNGYTF | TGTGCCAGCAGTGATGGGGGCAATGGCTACACCTTC
TRBJ1-5 | TRBV6-5 | 13 | NA | NA | CASSSGVWKPQHF | TGTGCCAGCAGTTCAGGGGTATGGAAGCCCCAGCATTTT
TRBJ2-1 | TRBV18 | 14 | NA | NA | CASSKDSSYNEQFF | TGTGCCAGCTCAAAGGACAGCTCCTACAATGAGCAGTTCTTC
TRBJ1-4 | TRBV7-2 | 15 | NA | NA | CASSLYHSTNEKLFF | TGTGCCAGCAGCTTATATCACTCAACTAATGAAAAACTGTTTTTT
TRBJ1-3 | TRBV9 | 15 | TRBD1 | NA | CASSNRDRAGNTIYF | TGTGCCAGCAGCAACCGGGACAGGGCTGGAAACACCATATATTTT
TRBJ1-1 | TRBV15 | 13 | NA | NA | CATSRDPDTEAFF | TGTGCCACCAGCAGAGACCCGGACACTGAAGCTTTCTTT
TRBJ2-1 | TRBV7-2 | 14 | NA | NA | CASSAGVFHNEQFF | TGTGCCAGCAGCGCGGGTGTTTTCCACAATGAGCAGTTCTTC
TRBJ2-2 | TRBV7-3 | 13 | NA | once | CASSFLQGGELFF | TGTGCCAGCAGCTTTTTACAGGGCGGGGAGCTGTTTTTT
TRBJ2-3 | TRBV6-5 | 14 | NA | NA | CASALTGFRDTQYF | TGTGCCAGCGCCTTGACGGGGTTCCGTGATACGCAGTATTTT
TRBJ1-3 | TRBV6-5 | 15 | TRBD1 | NA | CASSYDGQAGNTIYF | TGTGCCAGCAGTTACGATGGACAGGCTGGAAACACCATATATTTT
TRBJ1-2 | TRBV6-5 | 12 | NA | NA | CASSSSGHGYTF | TGTGCCAGCAGTTCATCAGGGCACGGCTACACCTTC
TRBJ1-5 | TRBV5-8 | 14 | NA | NA | CASSLEYSNQPQHF | TGTGCCAGCAGCTTAGAGTATAGCAATCAGCCCCAGCATTTT
TRBJ1-5 | TRBV6-1 | 15 | NA | NA | CASSDGWVINQPQHF | TGTGCCAGCAGTGACGGGTGGGTTATCAATCAGCCCCAGCATTTT
TRBJ2-2 | TRBV27 | 15 | NA | NA | CASSFGQGGTGELFF | TGTGCCAGCAGTTTTGGGCAGGGAGGCACCGGGGAGCTGTTTTTT
TRBJ2-1 | TRBV6-1 | 16 | NA | NA | CASSEQAGVSYNEQFF | TGTGCCAGCAGTGAACAGGCAGGGGTTTCCTACAATGAGCAGTTCTTC
TRBJ2-3 | TRBV29-1 | 16 | TRBD2 | NA | CSVEGYGRAATDTQYF | TGCAGCGTTGAGGGGTACGGGAGGGCCGCGACAGATACGCAGTATTTT
TRBJ1-2 | TRBV2 | 11 | NA | NA | CASTRGYGYTF | TGTGCCAGCACCCGGGGTTATGGCTACACCTTC
TRBJ2-2 | TRBV19 | 15 | NA | NA | CASSIRLLNTGELFF | TGTGCCAGTAGTATCAGGCTCCTAAACACCGGGGAGCTGTTTTTT
TRBJ1-2 | TRBV7-9 | 17 | TRBD1 | once | CASSFFVSGQGYYGYTF | TGTGCCAGCAGCTTTTTCGTCTCGGGACAGGGGTACTATGGCTACACCTTC
TRBJ1-1 | TRBV28 | 17 | NA | NA | CASRPTTWDTRNTEAFF | TGTGCCAGCAGACCCACTACATGGGACACCCGGAACACTGAAGCTTTCTTT
TRBJ2-5 | TRBV11-3 | 15 | NA | NA | CAGVLWGHFQETQYF | TGTGCCGGGGTCCTGTGGGGACACTTTCAAGAGACCCAGTACTTC
TRBJ2-7 | TRBV7-2 | 15 | NA | NA | CASSLSRGKLYEQYF | TGTGCCAGCAGCTTATCGCGAGGGAAACTCTACGAGCAGTACTTC
TRBJ1-1 | TRBV4-3 | 15 | NA | NA | CASSQGKGGETEAFF | TGCGCCAGCAGCCAAGGGAAGGGGGGGGAGACTGAAGCTTTCTTT
TRBJ2-7 | TRBV7-9 | 13 | TRBD1 | NA | CASSRDSSYEQYF | TGTGCCAGCAGCCGGGACAGCTCCTACGAGCAGTACTTC
TRBJ1-2 | TRBV2 | 14 | TRBD1 | NA | CASSFTGTGNGYTF | TGTGCCAGCAGTTTCACCGGGACAGGGAATGGCTACACCTTC
TRBJ2-2 | TRBV5-1 | 11 | NA | NA | CASSFPGELFF | TGCGCCAGCAGCTTCCCAGGGGAGCTGTTTTTT
TRBJ2-5 | TRBV6-5 | 16 | NA | NA | CASSLAKGSLGETQYF | TGTGCCAGCAGTTTAGCCAAAGGCAGCCTGGGAGAGACCCAGTACTTC
TRBJ2-7 | TRBV3-1/TRBV3-2 | 13 | TRBD2 | NA | CASSQREGSEQYF | TGTGCCAGCAGCCAAAGGGAGGGATCGGAGCAATACTTC
TRBJ1-4 | TRBV5-1 | 15 | NA | NA | CASRSGTPSGEKLFF | TGCGCCAGCAGATCCGGGACACCCTCGGGAGAAAAACTGTTTTTT
TRBJ2-7 | TRBV28 | 14 | TRBD2 | NA | CASSASGVTYEQYF | TGTGCCAGCAGTGCTAGCGGGGTGACCTACGAGCAGTACTTC
TRBJ2-6 | TRBV28 | 15 | NA | NA | CASSSSGSGANVLTF | TGTGCCAGCAGTTCCTCGGGCTCTGGGGCCAACGTCCTGACTTTC
TRBJ2-6 | TRBV7-2 | 18 | NA | NA | CASSLAPPRGSGANVLTF | TGTGCCAGCAGCTTAGCCCCCCCGCGGGGTTCTGGGGCCAACGTCCTGACTTTC
TRBJ1-1 | TRBV18 | 15 | NA | NA | CASSPRQTKNTEAFF | TGTGCCAGCTCACCAAGGCAGACTAAGAACACTGAAGCTTTCTTT
TRBJ2-1 | TRBV28 | 14 | TRBD1 | NA | CASRGRDRGLGQFF | TGTGCCAGCAGGGGCCGGGACAGGGGACTTGGGCAGTTCTTC
TRBJ2-5 | TRBV7-2 | 16 | TRBD2 | NA | CASSLDRTSAQETQYF | TGTGCCAGCAGCCTAGACAGGACTAGCGCCCAAGAGACCCAGTACTTC
TRBJ2-7 | TRBV23-1 | 14 | TRBD1 | NA | CASRDGQGWNEQYF | TGCGCCAGCAGGGATGGACAGGGATGGAACGAGCAGTACTTC
TRBJ2-3 | TRBV28 | 14 | TRBD2 | NA | CASSSAGGPSYGYF | TGTGCCAGCAGTTCAGCGGGAGGGCCGAGTTATGGGTATTTT
TRBJ1-5 | TRBV3-1/TRBV3-2 | 14 | TRBD1 | NA | CASSRNRGEQPQHF | TGTGCCAGCAGCCGAAACAGGGGCGAACAGCCCCAGCATTTT
TRBJ1-3 | TRBV18 | 17 | NA | NA | CASSPTAGDSSGNTIYF | TGTGCCAGCTCACCAACCGCAGGCGATAGCTCTGGAAACACCATATATTTT
TRBJ1-5 | TRBV28 | 15 | NA | once | CASSPTGGGNQPQHF | TGTGCCAGCTCCCCCACGGGGGGGGGCAATCAGCCCCAGCATTTT
TRBJ1-5 | TRBV19 | 15 | TRBD1 | once | CASSMGQGGNQPQHF | TGTGCCAGTAGTATGGGACAGGGTGGCAATCAGCCCCAGCATTTT
TRBJ2-3 | TRBV7-2 | 14 | TRBD1 | NA | CASSLGQGSDTQYF | TGTGCCAGCAGCTTGGGACAGGGCTCAGATACGCAGTATTTT
TRBJ1-5 | TRBV19 | 12 | NA | NA | CASSDYGEPQHF | TGTGCCAGTAGCGACTACGGAGAGCCCCAGCATTTT
TRBJ2-7 | TRBV28 | 12 | TRBD1 | NA | CASSTGQVQKYF | TGTGCCAGCAGTACCGGACAGGTCCAGAAGTACTTC
TRBJ1-4 | TRBV4-1 | 20 | TRBD1 | NA | CASSPRRGTVSAATNEKLFF | TGCGCCAGCAGTCCCAGGAGAGGGACAGTCTCAGCGGCAACTAATGAAAAACTGTTTTTT
TRBJ2-7 | TRBV6-5 | 16 | NA | NA | CASSYSPGGASYEQYF | TGTGCCAGCAGTTACTCGCCCGGGGGAGCCTCCTACGAGCAGTACTTC
TRBJ1-1 | TRBV28 | 14 | NA | NA | CASTWGGPNTEAFF | TGTGCCAGCACCTGGGGGGGGCCGAACACTGAAGCTTTCTTT
TRBJ1-2 | TRBV5-4 | 16 | NA | NA | CASSSAGDRTPYGYTF | TGTGCCAGCAGCTCTGCGGGGGACCGCACCCCCTATGGCTACACCTTC
TRBJ2-3 | TRBV7-9 | 13 | NA | NA | CASSFPSTDTQYF | TGTGCCAGCAGCTTTCCCTCCACAGATACGCAGTATTTT
TRBJ1-6 | TRBV6-5 | 15 | TRBD1 | NA | CASSYSRTGDSPLHF | TGTGCCAGCAGTTACTCCCGGACAGGGGATTCACCCCTCCACTTT
TRBJ2-3 | TRBV5-1 | 17 | TRBD2 | NA | CASSPGRGGRATDTQYF | TGCGCCAGCAGCCCCGGTAGGGGCGGGAGGGCCACAGATACGCAGTATTTT
TRBJ2-3 | TRBV20-1 | 14 | NA | NA | CSASSASGTDTQYF | TGCAGTGCTAGTTCGGCTAGCGGCACAGATACGCAGTATTTT
TRBJ1-2 | TRBV5-6 | 15 | NA | once | CASSQETDSVRGYTF | TGTGCCAGCAGCCAGGAGACGGACAGTGTCAGAGGCTACACCTTC
TRBJ2-5 | TRBV19 | 14 | NA | NA | CASSDAGNQETQYF | TGTGCCAGTAGTGATGCAGGCAACCAAGAGACCCAGTACTTC
TRBJ2-3 | TRBV5-1 | 17 | TRBD2 | many | CASSRRSSGRTTDTQYF | TGCGCCAGCAGCCGTCGTAGTAGCGGGAGAACCACAGATACGCAGTATTTT